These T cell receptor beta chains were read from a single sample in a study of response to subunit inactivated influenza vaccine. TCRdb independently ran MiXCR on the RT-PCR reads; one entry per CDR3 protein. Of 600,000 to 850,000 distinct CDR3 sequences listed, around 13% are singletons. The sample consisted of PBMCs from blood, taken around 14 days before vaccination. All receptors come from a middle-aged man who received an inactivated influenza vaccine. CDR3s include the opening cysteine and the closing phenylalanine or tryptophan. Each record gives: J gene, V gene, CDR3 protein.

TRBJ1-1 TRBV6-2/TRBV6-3 CASSSPFGRNTEAFF
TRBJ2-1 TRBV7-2 CASSLVVAGGYNEQFF
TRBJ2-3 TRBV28 CASRVSGTDTQYF
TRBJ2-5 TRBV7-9 CASSLMLAGGSETQYF
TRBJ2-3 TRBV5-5 CASSLAWGHGTDTQYF
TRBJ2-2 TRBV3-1 CASSLRRTGELFF
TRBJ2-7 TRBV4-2 CASSQERASGTSAYEQYF
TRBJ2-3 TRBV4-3 CASSQGPAPTDTQYF
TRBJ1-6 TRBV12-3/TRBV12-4 CASRQAGRSPPLHF
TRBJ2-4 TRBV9 CASSPSGTPKNIQYF
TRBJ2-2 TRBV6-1 CASSNWGQQILGTGELFF
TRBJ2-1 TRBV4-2 CASSQDLAGKYNEQFF
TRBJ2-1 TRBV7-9 CASSPPSGAIHNEQFF
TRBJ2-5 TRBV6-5 CASSYSLAGVPSETQYF
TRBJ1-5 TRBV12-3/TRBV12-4 CASTGLDQPQHF